A single sample is the source of the 23 T cell receptor beta chains below, sequenced in a study of blood T cell repertoires in COVID-19. TCRdb's table, derived via immunoSEQ multiplex PCR, lists solely in-frame clones and lacks some. The data contain about 83,000 clones, just over 85% of them seen just once; the ten biggest clones take up 20% to 25%. The sample taken for sequencing was peripheral blood. These receptors were obtained from a woman older than 75 in a cohort sampled during active or convalescent COVID-19.

The chain carries TRBV10-3 and TRBJ2-4; TRBD2 might be the D (6 bases). CDR3 length equals 11 residues. CDR1 is ENHRY, CDR2 SYGVKD, per germline. Deletions cut 2 bases from V and 12 bases from J, with 8 bases between. The CDR3: CAISEGGYQYF. In DNA form, the CDR3 reads TGTGCCATCAGTGAGGGGGGGTATCAGTACTTC.

The chain uses TRBV10-1 and TRBJ2-7, with 8 bases lining up with TRBD1. After removal of 0 bases from V and 5 bases from J, the junction contained 6 bases not matched to a gene. The CDR3 has 15 amino acids. The germline gives CDR1 WNHNN, CDR2 SYGVQD (reference sequence). CDR3 DNA sequence: TGCGCCAGCAGTGAGTCCGGACAGGGAGTCGACGAGCAGTACTTC. Its translation is CASSESGQGVDEQYF.

This clone is classed as medium-sized. The rearrangement uses TRBV11-2 and TRBJ2-1, with 11 bases aligning to TRBD1. Trimming at V came to 3 bases and at J to 1 base, leaving 8 bases not matched to a gene. The CDR3 runs 18 residues. Germline loops: CDR1 SGHAT, CDR2 FQNNGV. The DNA for the CDR3 is TGTGCCAGCAGCTTGGTGTTCGGGACAGGGGGATCCTACAATGAGCAGTTCTTC. Translating gives CASSLVFGTGGSYNEQFF.

V gene TRBV5-1 combines with J gene TRBJ1-4; a possible D gene is TRBD1 (5 bases). Germline V gene sequence: CDR1 SGHRS, CDR2 YFSETQ. CDR3 length: 15 amino acids. Trimming cost V 0 bases and J 8 bases, with 14 bases left between them. CDR3 DNA sequence: TGCGCCAGCAGCTTGGGGGCAGGGATAAGAGAAAAACTGTTTTTT. Residues: CASSLGAGIREKLFF.

The rearrangement links TRBV7-6 to TRBJ2-1; TRBD2 aligns across 7 bases. The CDR3 is 16 amino acids. V shed 5 bases and J 8 bases; nucleotides not matched to a gene: 15. The germline V gene has CDR1 SGHVS and CDR2 FNYEAQ. The CDR3 reads CASSRQSGLGNYEQFF. The CDR3 nucleotides read TGTGCCAGCAGCCGGCAGTCAGGACTAGGGAATTATGAGCAGTTCTTC.

The chain joins TRBV12-3 or TRBV12-4 to TRBJ1-2; weak D call: TRBD1 (5 bases). V lost 5 bases and J lost 4, with 5 bases in between. This CDR3 is 11 amino acids long. This CDR3 is CASSDSYGYTF. CDR3 DNA sequence: TGTGCCAGCAGTGACAGCTATGGCTACACCTTC.

The rearrangement joins TRBV28 to TRBJ1-2, with 7 positions matching TRBD1. Germline V gene sequence: CDR1 MDHEN, CDR2 SYDVKM. The CDR3 extends over 14 amino acids. V lost 5 bases to trimming and J lost 2 bases; unmatched junction nucleotides: 5. The CDR3 DNA follows: TGTGCCAGCAGTCTAGGGGGCACAAACTATGGCTACACCTTC. Residues: CASSLGGTNYGYTF.

The chain employs TRBV3-1 (or the pseudogene TRBV3-2) and TRBJ1-2, with D maybe TRBD1 (5 bases). Germline CDR1 and CDR2: LGHDT and YNNKEL (reference sequence). V lost 4 bases to trimming and J lost 1 base, with 13 bases between them. The CDR3 is 15 amino acids. Here the CDR3 reads CASSRTFDSNYGYTF. In DNA form, the CDR3 reads TGTGCCAGCAGCCGAACGTTTGACAGTAACTATGGCTACACCTTC.

The J gene is TRBJ1-3, the V gene TRBV3-1 (or the pseudogene TRBV3-2); weak D call: TRBD1 (6 bases). The CDR3 is 15 residues long. The V and J ends lost 0 bases and 4 bases respectively, with 10 bases between them. The germline V gene has CDR1 LGHDT and CDR2 YNNKEL (reference sequence). CDR3 loop: CASSQDTTGGNTIYF. Written as DNA, the CDR3 is TGTGCCAGCAGCCAAGATACGACAGGAGGAAACACCATATATTTT.

The chain joins TRBV27 to TRBJ1-2; tentatively, D is TRBD1 (5 bases). Germline CDR1 and CDR2: MNHEY and SMNVEV (reference sequence). CDR3 length: 13 residues. V was cut by 4 bases and J by 4 bases, with 10 bases left in between. The CDR3 DNA reads TGTGCCAGCAGTTCAGGGCCACTCTATGGCTACACCTTC. As protein: CASSSGPLYGYTF.

The CDR3 spells CASAWTSYNEQFF. For the CDR3, the DNA is TGTGCCAGCGCCTGGACTTCCTACAATGAGCAGTTCTTC. V usage is TRBV7-3 and J usage is TRBJ2-1; TRBD2 might be the D (5 bases). Germline assignment: CDR1 SGHTA and CDR2 FQGTGA. The CDR3 is 13 amino acids. V was cut by 8 bases and J by 1 base, with 9 bases left in between.

This clone was seen at least ten times. The chain joins TRBV11-2 to TRBJ1-1; maybe TRBD1 (5 bases). The germline V and J ends were trimmed by 2 bases and 10 bases, with 14 bases remaining between them. The CDR3 sequence is 13 residues long. Germline CDR1 and CDR2: SGHAT and FQNNGV. CDR3 DNA: TGTGCCAGCAGCTTACGTGAGCAGGGCCTAGCTTTCTTT. Residues: CASSLREQGLAFF. The full variable domain, in which reference TRBV11-2 and TRBJ1-1 provide the parts outside the CDR3, is EAGVAQSPRYKIIEKRQSVAFWCNPISGHATLYWYQQILGQGPKLLIQFQNNGVVDDSQLPKDRFSAERLKGVDSTLKIQPAKLEDSAVYLCASSLREQGLAFFGQGTRLTVV.

J is TRBJ1-4 and V is TRBV12-5, with 9 bases identical to TRBD1. The CDR3 covers 16 residues. V was pared by 8 bases and J by 10 bases, with 17 bases of the junction left unmatched. Germline V gene sequence: CDR1 LGHNT, CDR2 FRNRAP. For the CDR3, the DNA is TGTGCTAGTAGCCCCGAACCCTGGACAGGGGTTGGAAAACTGTTTTTT. This translates into CASSPEPWTGVGKLFF. Using reference TRBV12-5 and TRBJ1-4 for the parts outside the CDR3, the full variable domain is DARVTQTPRHKVTEMGQEVTMRCQPILGHNTVFWYRQTMMQGLELLAYFRNRAPLDDSGMPKDRFSAEMPDATLATLKIQPSEPRDSAVYFCASSPEPWTGVGKLFFGSGTQLSVL.

The chain joins TRBV24-1 to TRBJ1-4; the D gene is possibly TRBD1 (5 bases). The CDR3 is 13 amino acids. V was cut by 3 bases and J by 10 bases, with 11 bases left in between. Looked up from germline, CDR1 is KGHDR and CDR2 is SFDVKD. The CDR3 spells CATSDRHQGKLFF. The CDR3 bases are TGTGCCACCAGTGATAGACACCAGGGAAAACTGTTTTTT.

J is TRBJ1-2 and V is TRBV6-1, with a tentative D call TRBD1 (6 bases). CDR3 length: 14 residues. Looked up from germline, CDR1 is MNHNS and CDR2 is SASEGT. The germline V and J ends were trimmed by 4 bases and 4 bases, with 13 bases remaining between them. This CDR3 is CASSANRVIYGYTF. As DNA, the CDR3 is TGTGCCAGCAGTGCTAACAGGGTTATCTATGGCTACACCTTC.

Details on this clone: The junction differs from germline at one of its ends, possibly a read error. The chain recombines TRBV7-7 with TRBJ2-3; TRBD1 matches 7 bases. The CDR3 runs 12 residues. CDR1 is SSHAT, CDR2 FNYEAQ, per germline (reference sequence). DNA for the CDR3: TGTGCTAGCAGCCAGGGGGCAGATACGCAGTATTTT. It translates to CASSQGADTQYF.

The chain combines TRBV19 with TRBJ1-1, with D tentatively TRBD1 (5 bases). Germline CDR1 and CDR2: LNHDA and SQIVND (reference sequence). V lost 1 base to trimming and J lost 4 bases, with 10 bases between them. CDR3 size: 14 residues. Here the CDR3 reads CASSIVRTSTEAFF. The CDR3, as DNA: TGTGCCAGTAGTATAGTTAGGACATCCACTGAAGCTTTCTTT.

This clone was counted only a few times. Written as DNA, the CDR3 is TGTGCCAGCAGTTCCCTTCTAACTGAATTTCCCCGGACAGGCTTGAACACTGAAGCTTTCTTT. Protein product: CASSSLLTEFPRTGLNTEAFF. This chain links TRBV27 with TRBJ1-1; 7 bases fit TRBD1. The germline CDR1 and CDR2 sequences are MNHEY and SMNVEV (reference sequence). The CDR3 is 21 amino acids. V dropped 4 bases and J dropped 0; count of bases not matched to a gene: 23.

The chain links TRBV7-8 to TRBJ2-7; 11 positions match TRBD2. Germline loops: CDR1 SGHVS, CDR2 FQNEAQ. This CDR3 has 15 amino acids. J was trimmed by 5 bases and V by 1 base; bases with no gene match: 4. This chain's CDR3 is CASSLVAGGLNEQYF. CDR3 coding DNA: TGTGCCAGCAGCTTAGTAGCGGGAGGGTTGAACGAGCAGTACTTC.

This clone was found once. CDR3 sequence: CAWSPQVHTEAFF. The CDR3 coding sequence is TGTGCCTGGAGTCCTCAGGTCCACACTGAAGCTTTCTTT. The rearrangement links TRBV30 to TRBJ1-1; no clear D gene. V was clipped by 2 bases and J by 3 bases, with 10 bases between them. CDR1 and CDR2 from the germline V gene are GTSNPN and SVGIG (reference sequence). The CDR3 runs to 13 residues.

The V gene is TRBV15, the J gene TRBJ2-7; 7 bases fit TRBD1. The trim removed 1 base at V and 5 bases at J, leaving 11 bases unmatched. The length of the CDR3 is 16 residues. Germline CDR1 is LNHNV and CDR2 is YYDKDF (reference sequence). CDR3 DNA sequence: TGTGCCACCAGCAGAGCCGACAGGGTGTATGTTGACGAGCAGTACTTC. The encoded protein is CATSRADRVYVDEQYF.

This chain connects TRBV7-9 to TRBJ1-1; D is unresolved. V lost 4 bases and J 11 bases, leaving 14 bases between the germline ends. The CDR3 spans 12 residues. From germline, CDR1 is SEHNR and CDR2 FQNEAQ (reference sequence). The CDR3: CASSSPLIGAFF. The DNA of the CDR3 is TGTGCCAGCAGCTCCCCCTTAATCGGGGCTTTCTTT.

This chain joins TRBV18 and TRBJ1-1, with D perhaps matching TRBD1 (5 bases). V gave up 1 base and J gave up 5 bases, with 17 bases separating them. The germline gives CDR1 KGHSH, CDR2 LQKENI. The CDR3 is 16 residues long. The CDR3 sequence is CASSPRRGEAGTEAFF. CDR3 nucleotide sequence: TGTGCCAGCTCACCACGAAGGGGCGAGGCGGGAACTGAAGCTTTCTTT.